Below are 18 T cell receptor beta chains sequenced from a single sample in a study. TCRdb reprocessed the 5' RACE reads with MiXCR, giving one entry per CDR3 protein. The sample holds about 54,000 distinct CDR3 sequences, more than 15% seen once. The material sequenced was naive CD4+ T cells sorted from blood. Noted subset: naive CD4+ T cells, CD4+CD45RA+CD25-. The receptors were gathered from a female donor with breast cancer.

The chain uses TRBV19 and TRBJ2-3; D remains ambiguous. The CDR3 has 15 residues. From germline, CDR1 is LNHDA and CDR2 SQIVND (reference sequence). Trimming cost V 3 bases and J 0 bases, with 10 bases left between them. Here the CDR3 reads CASSIDGWSTDTQYF. Here the CDR3 DNA reads TGTGCCAGTAGTATCGACGGTTGGAGCACAGATACGCAGTATTTT.

The V gene is TRBV7-9, the J gene TRBJ2-2, with D unclear. Trimming cost V 3 bases and J 4 bases, with 12 bases left between them. Germline V gene data show CDR1 as SEHNR and CDR2 as FQNEAQ (reference sequence). CDR3 size: 15 residues. The chain's CDR3 is CASSLEVVGTGELFF. CDR3 coding DNA: TGTGCCAGCAGCTTGGAAGTAGTTGGCACCGGGGAGCTGTTTTTT.

This clonotype was counted only a few times. A single base separates this from a much larger clone, so it may be a read error. The genes are TRBV7-2 and TRBJ2-7; no clear D. Germline V gene lookup returns CDR1 SGHTA and CDR2 FQGNSA. V lost 2 bases, J lost 2 bases, and 4 bases lay in between. The CDR3 sequence is 12 residues long. The CDR3 nucleotides read TGTGCCAGCAGCTTACCGACCTACGAGCAGTACTTC. It encodes CASSLPTYEQYF.

The genes are TRBV3-1 and TRBJ2-7; D possibly uses TRBD1 or TRBD2 (5 bases each). The CDR3 runs 14 residues. The germline CDR1 and CDR2 sequences are LGHDT and YNNKEL (reference sequence). Trimming pared 4 bases from V and 1 base from J, leaving 11 bases between. Here the CDR3 reads CASSRLGTSYEQYF. CDR3 coding DNA: TGTGCCAGCAGCCGGCTGGGGACGTCCTACGAGCAGTACTTC.

The chain employs TRBV4-1 and TRBJ2-7, with D perhaps TRBD1 or TRBD2 (5 bases each). CDR1 and CDR2 (germline): MGHRA, YSYEKL. The CDR3 covers 16 residues. V was clipped by 4 bases and J by 0 bases, with 16 bases between them. CDR3 bases: TGCGCCAGCAGCCGCCCCCTCGGGACCTCCTCCTACGAGCAGTACTTC. Its translation: CASSRPLGTSSYEQYF.

The CDR3 region has the DNA TGTGCCAGCAGCCCACTACATGTGCGCTCCTACGAGCAGTACTTC. Protein sequence: CASSPLHVRSYEQYF. This chain connects TRBV11-3 to TRBJ2-7; D is unresolved. The CDR3 sequence is 15 residues long. V was pared by 5 bases and J by 0 bases, with 14 bases between. CDR1 is SGHNT and CDR2 is YENEEA in the germline V gene.

On this clonotype: A much larger clone sits a single nucleotide away, making a read error possible. The CDR3 bases are TGTGCCAGCAGCAAGGGGGGTAACTATGGCTACACCTTC. Protein sequence: CASSKGGNYGYTF. The chain couples TRBV4-2 to TRBJ1-2; a possible D gene is TRBD1 (6 bases). CDR1 is LGHNA and CDR2 is YNFKEQ in the germline V gene. This CDR3 comprises 13 residues. The V end was cut by 5 bases, the J end by 1 base, with 8 bases between.

In this sample, this clonotype turned up a few times. The chain uses TRBV28 and TRBJ1-4; D is uncertain. Trimming took 6 bases from V and 8 from J, leaving 22 bases between them. CDR3 size: 16 residues. Germline CDR1 MDHEN, CDR2 SYDVKM. The CDR3 is CASREPAGGSREKLFF. The CDR3 DNA reads TGTGCCAGCAGGGAACCCGCCGGAGGGTCACGCGAAAAACTGTTTTTT.

The sample holds a few counts of this clonotype. The chain has TRBV5-1 and TRBJ2-7; D ambiguous. CDR3 size: 12 residues. V was shortened by 4 bases and J by 2 bases, with 7 bases between the two germline ends. The germline gives CDR1 SGHRS, CDR2 YFSETQ. The CDR3 sequence: CASSRTTYEQYF. The CDR3 DNA reads TGCGCCAGCAGCCGCACTACCTACGAGCAGTACTTC. Full variable domain (rest looked up from reference TRBV5-1 and TRBJ2-7): KAGVTQTPRYLIKTRGQQVTLSCSPISGHRSVSWYQQTPGQGLQFLFEYFSETQRNKGNFPGRFSGRQFSNSRSEMNVSTLELGDSALYLCASSRTTYEQYFGPGTRLTVT.

This rearrangement joins TRBV5-1 to TRBJ1-5; no clear D gene. V lost 0 bases and J 2 bases, leaving 6 bases between the germline ends. The germline V gene has CDR1 SGHRS and CDR2 YFSETQ. This CDR3 region has 14 residues. The CDR3 nucleotides read TGCGCCAGCAGCTTGGATCCAGGCAATCAGCCCCAGCATTTT. It specifies CASSLDPGNQPQHF.

Comments on this clonotype: This may arise from a read error, as a much more abundant clone is one base away. The rearrangement links TRBV4-1 to TRBJ1-1, with D tentatively TRBD1 (6 bases). The CDR3 has 13 amino acids. Germline assignment: CDR1 MGHRA and CDR2 YSYEKL. V lost 11 bases and J lost 4, with 17 bases in between. The CDR3: CACGRGSGTEAFF. The CDR3 nucleotides are TGCGCCTGCGGGAGGGGGTCGGGCACTGAAGCTTTCTTT.

This clonotype was counted ten times or more. The chain recombines TRBV9 with TRBJ2-2, with 8 bases matching TRBD2. Trimming took 1 base from V and 7 from J; bases not matched to a gene: 6. The CDR3 runs to 15 residues. Looked up from germline, CDR1 is SGDLS and CDR2 is YYNGEE. DNA for the CDR3: TGTGCCAGCAGCGTAACGACTAGCGTGGACGGGGAGCTGTTTTTT. It codes for CASSVTTSVDGELFF.

The rearrangement joins TRBV4-2 to TRBJ1-2, with a tentative D call TRBD1 (6 bases). The CDR3 runs to 11 residues. Germline lookup yields CDR1 LGHNA and CDR2 YNFKEQ. Trimming took off 4 bases at V and 13 bases at J, with 13 bases between the two ends. The CDR3: CASSPDRIFTF. CDR3 sequence (DNA): TGTGCCAGCAGCCCCGACAGGATTTTCACCTTC.

This clonotype was counted between two and nine times. The V gene is TRBV7-8, the J gene TRBJ2-3; 7 nucleotides line up with TRBD2. CDR3 length: 15 residues. Germline values: CDR1 SGHVS, CDR2 FQNEAQ. The J segment lost 4 bases and the V segment lost 5 bases, leaving 9 bases of the junction unmatched. The CDR3 DNA is TGTGCCAGCAGCAGACGACTAGCAGCTGCAGATACGCAGTATTTT. It yields the protein CASSRRLAAADTQYF. The whole variable domain, filled in from reference TRBV7-8 and TRBJ2-3, reads GAGVSQSPRYKVAKRGQDVALRCDPISGHVSLFWYQQALGQGPEFLTYFQNEAQLDKSGLPSDRFFAERPEGSVSTLKIQRTQQEDSAVYLCASSRRLAAADTQYFGPGTRLTVL.

This clonotype occurred a few times. This sequence joins TRBV5-1 and TRBJ2-1; 11 nucleotides agree with TRBD2. Germline lookup yields CDR1 SGHRS and CDR2 YFSETQ. The CDR3 has 17 amino acids. V shed 0 bases, J shed 1 base, and the junction held 3 bases outside the gene matches. CDR3 loop: CASSLEPSGRSYNEQFF. CDR3 coding DNA: TGCGCCAGCAGCTTGGAACCTAGCGGGAGGTCCTACAATGAGCAGTTCTTC. Variable domain in full (rest from reference TRBV5-1 and TRBJ2-1): KAGVTQTPRYLIKTRGQQVTLSCSPISGHRSVSWYQQTPGQGLQFLFEYFSETQRNKGNFPGRFSGRQFSNSRSEMNVSTLELGDSALYLCASSLEPSGRSYNEQFFGPGTRLTVL.

The chain joins TRBV5-1 to TRBJ2-1; no reliable D call. V lost 0 bases, J lost 4 bases, and 11 bases lay in between. The germline gives CDR1 SGHRS, CDR2 YFSETQ. The CDR3 spans 15 residues. The chain's CDR3 is CASSLVGGVYNEQFF. The CDR3 nucleotides read TGCGCCAGCAGCTTGGTTGGCGGAGTATACAATGAGCAGTTCTTC.

The CDR3 here is CASSLAGVGSDTEAFF. The CDR3 region has the DNA TGTGCCAGCAGCTTGGCGGGGGTAGGATCGGACACTGAAGCTTTCTTT. The V call is TRBV5-6, the J call TRBJ1-1; D is possibly TRBD1 (5 bases). CDR3 length: 16 amino acids. CDR1 is SGHDT, CDR2 YYEEEE, per germline. Trimming cost V 0 bases and J 3 bases, with 15 bases left between them.

The CDR3 nucleotides are TGCGCCAGCAGCCCCGCAGGCCCAGGGGCAGGCTACACCTTC. This gives the protein CASSPAGPGAGYTF. The rearrangement joins TRBV5-1 to TRBJ1-2, with D maybe TRBD1 (6 bases). In germline, CDR1 is SGHRS, CDR2 YFSETQ. The CDR3 is 14 amino acids. V dropped 4 bases and J dropped 8 bases, with 18 bases sitting between them.